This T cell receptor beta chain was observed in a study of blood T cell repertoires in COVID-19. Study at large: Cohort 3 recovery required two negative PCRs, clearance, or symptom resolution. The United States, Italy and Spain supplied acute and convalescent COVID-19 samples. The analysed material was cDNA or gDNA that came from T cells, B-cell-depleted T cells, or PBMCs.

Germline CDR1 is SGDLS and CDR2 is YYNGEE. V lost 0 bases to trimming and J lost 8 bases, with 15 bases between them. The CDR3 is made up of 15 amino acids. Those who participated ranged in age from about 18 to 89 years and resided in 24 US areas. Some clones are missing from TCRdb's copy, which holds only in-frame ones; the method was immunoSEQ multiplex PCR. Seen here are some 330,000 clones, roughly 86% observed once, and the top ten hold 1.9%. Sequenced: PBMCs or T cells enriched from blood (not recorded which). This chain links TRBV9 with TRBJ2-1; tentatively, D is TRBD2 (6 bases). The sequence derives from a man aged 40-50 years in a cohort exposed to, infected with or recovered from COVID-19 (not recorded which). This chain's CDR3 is CASSVAGARGDEQFF. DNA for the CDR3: TGTGCCAGCAGCGTAGCGGGAGCCAGAGGGGATGAGCAGTTCTTC.